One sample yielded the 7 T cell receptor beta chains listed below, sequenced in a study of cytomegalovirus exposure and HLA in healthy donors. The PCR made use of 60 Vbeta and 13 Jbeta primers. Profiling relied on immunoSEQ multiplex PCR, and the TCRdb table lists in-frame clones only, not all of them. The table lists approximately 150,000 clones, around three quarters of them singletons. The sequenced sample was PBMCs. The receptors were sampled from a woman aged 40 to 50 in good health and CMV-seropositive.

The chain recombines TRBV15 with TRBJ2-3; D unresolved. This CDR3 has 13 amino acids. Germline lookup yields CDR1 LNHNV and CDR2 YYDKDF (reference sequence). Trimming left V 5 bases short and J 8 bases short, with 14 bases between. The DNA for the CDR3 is TGTGCCACCAGCGTGGGCCCCTCTCCTACGCAGTATTTT. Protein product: CATSVGPSPTQYF.

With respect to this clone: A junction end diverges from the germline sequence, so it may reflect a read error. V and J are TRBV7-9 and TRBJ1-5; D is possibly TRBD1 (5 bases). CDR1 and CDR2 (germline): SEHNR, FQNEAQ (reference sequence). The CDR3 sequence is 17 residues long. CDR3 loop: CSSSPMTEMDSNQPQHF. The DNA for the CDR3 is TGTTCCAGCAGCCCGATGACAGAAATGGACAGCAATCAGCCCCAGCATTTT.

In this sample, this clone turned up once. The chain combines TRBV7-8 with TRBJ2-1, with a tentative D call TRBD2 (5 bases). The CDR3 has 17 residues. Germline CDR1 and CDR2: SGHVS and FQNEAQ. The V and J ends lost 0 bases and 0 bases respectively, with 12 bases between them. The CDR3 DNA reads TGTGCCAGCAGCTTAGCGAAAGGTGGGAGCTCCTACAATGAGCAGTTCTTC. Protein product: CASSLAKGGSSYNEQFF.

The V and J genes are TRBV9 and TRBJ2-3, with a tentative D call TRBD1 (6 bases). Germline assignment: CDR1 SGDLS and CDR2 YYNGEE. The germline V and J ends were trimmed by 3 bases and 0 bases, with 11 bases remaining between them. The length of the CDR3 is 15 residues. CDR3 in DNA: TGTGCCAGCAGCGCCGGGACAATTAGCACAGATACGCAGTATTTT. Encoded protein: CASSAGTISTDTQYF.

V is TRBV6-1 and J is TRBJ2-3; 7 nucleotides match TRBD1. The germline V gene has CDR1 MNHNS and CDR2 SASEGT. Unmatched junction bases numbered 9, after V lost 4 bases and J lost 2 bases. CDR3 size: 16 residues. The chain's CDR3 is CASSAMTGRLTDTQYF. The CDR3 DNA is TGTGCCAGCAGTGCCATGACAGGGAGACTCACAGATACGCAGTATTTT.

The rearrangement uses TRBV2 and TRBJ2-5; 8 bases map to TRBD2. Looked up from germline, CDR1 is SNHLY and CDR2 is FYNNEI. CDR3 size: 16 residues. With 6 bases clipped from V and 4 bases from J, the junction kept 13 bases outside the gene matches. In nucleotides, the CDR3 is TGTGCCAGCAGGAGGGGGAGGACTAGCCGGGGAGAGACCCAGTACTTC. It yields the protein CASRRGRTSRGETQYF.

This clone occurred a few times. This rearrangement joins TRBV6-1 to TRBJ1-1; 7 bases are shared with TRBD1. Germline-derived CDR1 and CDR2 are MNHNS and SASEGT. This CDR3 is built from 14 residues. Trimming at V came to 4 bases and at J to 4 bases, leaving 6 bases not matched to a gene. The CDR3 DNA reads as TGTGCCAGCAGTGTCGCAGGGGGTCTCACTGAAGCTTTCTTT. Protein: CASSVAGGLTEAFF.